A single sample is the source of the 31 T cell receptor beta chains below, sequenced in a study of shared clonotypes between healthy human individuals. Using immunoSEQ multiplex PCR, the repertoire was profiled, and TCRdb retains in-frame clones only, with some absent. Among about 2 million clones listed, 90% to 95% were seen once. The sequenced sample consisted of naive CD4+ T cells sorted from blood. The subset was: CD45RA+ positively selected. Receptor source: a man between 18 and 35 years old in good health.

V usage is TRBV7-8 and J usage is TRBJ2-2, with a tentative D call TRBD1 (6 bases). The V end was cut by 5 bases, the J end by 5 bases, with 18 bases between. The CDR3 sequence is 16 residues long. CDR1 and CDR2 from the germline V gene are SGHVS and FQNEAQ. CDR3 sequence: CASSQRDTGFTGELFF. The CDR3 region has the DNA TGTGCCAGCAGCCAGAGGGACACGGGCTTTACCGGGGAGCTGTTTTTT.

A note on this clone: The same CDR3 arises from other DNA sequences in this sample as well. The V and J genes are TRBV7-2 and TRBJ2-3; the match to TRBD2 covers 10 bases. Looked up from germline, CDR1 is SGHTA and CDR2 is FQGNSA. V lost 4 bases and J lost 1; bases outside the gene matches: 5. CDR3 size: 16 residues. The CDR3 region is CASSSGLAAGTDTQYF. CDR3 DNA sequence: TGTGCCAGCAGCTCCGGACTAGCGGCTGGCACAGATACGCAGTATTTT. The whole variable domain, filled in from reference TRBV7-2 and TRBJ2-3, reads GAGVSQSPSNKVTEKGKDVELRCDPISGHTALYWYRQSLGQGLEFLIYFQGNSAPDKSGLPSDRFSAERTGGSVSTLTIQRTQQEDSAVYLCASSSGLAAGTDTQYFGPGTRLTVL.

The chain combines TRBV10-2 with TRBJ2-7, with TRBD1 identical over 12 bases. After removal of 6 bases from V and 4 bases from J, the junction contained 4 bases not matched to a gene. This CDR3 contains 14 residues. Germline CDR1 WSHSY, CDR2 SAAADI. The CDR3 DNA sequence: TGCGCCAGCAGGGGGACAGGGGGCCGGTACGAGCAGTACTTC. Its protein product is CASRGTGGRYEQYF.

The chain recombines TRBV19 with TRBJ1-1; no reliable D call. Germline CDR1 and CDR2: LNHDA and SQIVND (reference sequence). The germline V and J ends were trimmed by 1 base and 3 bases, with 6 bases remaining between them. The CDR3 runs to 13 residues. This CDR3 reads CASSIGIYTEAFF. The CDR3 DNA follows: TGTGCCAGTAGTATAGGGATTTACACTGAAGCTTTCTTT.

The chain carries TRBV10-1 and TRBJ2-7; D perhaps matches TRBD2 (6 bases). From germline, CDR1 is WNHNN and CDR2 SYGVQD (reference sequence). The CDR3 contains 15 residues. The V and J ends lost 0 bases and 3 bases respectively, with 12 bases between them. In DNA form, the CDR3 reads TGCGCCAGCAGTGAGTCCCGACTAGGTTTCTACGAGCAGTACTTC. Its protein is CASSESRLGFYEQYF.

This chain joins TRBV5-1 and TRBJ1-4; 7 positions match TRBD1. CDR3 length equals 15 residues. From germline, CDR1 is SGHRS and CDR2 YFSETQ. Unmatched junction bases numbered 6, after V lost 0 bases and J lost 7 bases. The CDR3 reads CASSLAGGGGEKLFF. CDR3 bases: TGCGCCAGCAGCTTGGCAGGAGGGGGCGGTGAAAAACTGTTTTTT.

Details on this clone: The sample holds other DNA sequences that translate to the same CDR3. The gene calls are TRBV7-9 and TRBJ1-1, with D unresolved. This CDR3 has 14 residues. V gave up 5 bases and J gave up 0 bases, with 10 bases separating them. Germline V gene lookup returns CDR1 SEHNR and CDR2 FQNEAQ (reference sequence). The CDR3 here is CASSLDGLNTEAFF. In nucleotides, the CDR3 is TGTGCCAGCAGCCTGGACGGGTTGAACACTGAAGCTTTCTTT.

V and J are TRBV5-6 and TRBJ2-2; D remains unclear. The CDR3 has 16 residues. V was trimmed by 3 bases and J by 4 bases, leaving 16 bases between them. Germline V gene sequence: CDR1 SGHDT, CDR2 YYEEEE. CDR3 region: CASSSLMGGVTGELFF. As DNA, the CDR3 is TGTGCCAGCAGCTCCCTGATGGGCGGAGTCACCGGGGAGCTGTTTTTT.

V usage is TRBV20-1 and J usage is TRBJ2-1; TRBD2 matches at 8 bases. The CDR3 loop spans 11 amino acids. CDR1 is DFQATT and CDR2 is SNEGSKA in the germline V gene (reference sequence). V dropped 6 bases and J dropped 11; count of bases not matched to a gene: 6. CDR3 coding DNA: TGCAGTGCAGGGACTAGTACTAAGCAGTTCTTC. Encoded protein: CSAGTSTKQFF.

This chain uses TRBV5-4 with TRBJ2-1; 9 nucleotides agree with TRBD2. The CDR3 is 17 amino acids. Per germline, CDR1 SGHNT and CDR2 YYREEE (reference sequence). V lost 6 bases and J lost 2; bases outside the gene matches: 12. Here the CDR3 DNA reads TGTGCCAGCACTCAAACCTGGGCTAGCGGGACCTACAATGAGCAGTTCTTC. This gives the protein CASTQTWASGTYNEQFF.

Note on this clone: This sample includes further DNA sequences coding for the same CDR3. The CDR3: CASRDRANEKLFF. CDR3 bases: TGTGCCAGCCGGGACAGGGCGAATGAAAAACTGTTTTTT. The gene calls are TRBV6-1 and TRBJ1-4; TRBD1 matches 9 bases. From germline, CDR1 is MNHNS and CDR2 SASEGT. The CDR3 runs to 13 residues. V trimming: 8 bases; J trimming: 5 bases; junction bases outside the gene matches: 3.

This chain uses TRBV6-5 with TRBJ1-2, with D perhaps matching TRBD1 (5 bases). The CDR3 has 13 amino acids. The germline V and J ends were trimmed by 6 bases and 1 base, with 9 bases remaining between them. CDR1 and CDR2 from the germline V gene are MNHEY and SVGAGI. CDR3 coding DNA: TGTGCCAGCAGGGCAGGGTTTAACTATGGCTACACCTTC. Translated, it gives CASRAGFNYGYTF.

The chain uses TRBV10-1 and TRBJ2-7, with 9 bases lining up with TRBD1. After removal of 6 bases from V and 5 bases from J, the junction contained 8 bases not matched to a gene. The CDR3 is 14 amino acids. Germline V gene data show CDR1 as WNHNN and CDR2 as SYGVQD (reference sequence). CDR3 in amino acids: CASRAGTGSNEQYF. CDR3 coding DNA: TGCGCCAGCAGGGCCGGGACAGGGTCCAACGAGCAGTACTTC.

This clone appeared a single time. The gene calls are TRBV11-1 and TRBJ1-5, with 8 nucleotides matching TRBD1. Germline trimming cut 6 bases from V and 4 bases from J; bases unmatched to any gene: 8. The CDR3 is 15 residues long. Germline V gene data show CDR1 as SGHAT and CDR2 as FQDESV (reference sequence). The CDR3 loop is CASSPTGARNQPQHF. The CDR3 DNA reads TGTGCCAGCAGTCCGACAGGGGCTCGGAATCAGCCCCAGCATTTT.

This chain connects TRBV18 to TRBJ1-3; the D is unclear. The V end was cut by 0 bases, the J end by 0 bases, with 9 bases between. This CDR3 contains 16 residues. Germline V gene sequence: CDR1 KGHSH, CDR2 LQKENI. The CDR3 nucleotides are TGTGCCAGCTCACCACCAGGGCAGGCCTCTGGAAACACCATATATTTT. It specifies CASSPPGQASGNTIYF.

The J gene is TRBJ2-1, the V gene TRBV11-3, with D uncertain. The CDR3 sequence is 12 residues long. V was trimmed by 1 base and J by 5 bases, leaving 3 bases between them. Per germline, CDR1 SGHNT and CDR2 YENEEA. In nucleotides, the CDR3 is TGTGCCAGCAGCTTAGCAAACAATGAGCAGTTCTTC. Translating it yields CASSLANNEQFF.

This chain connects TRBV6-6 to TRBJ2-7; 8 bases match TRBD1. Germline V gives CDR1 MNHNY, CDR2 SVGAGI (reference sequence). Trimming at V came to 5 bases and at J to 6 bases, leaving 9 bases not matched to a gene. The CDR3 is 14 amino acids. The CDR3 region has the DNA TGTGCCAGCAGTCCGGCGGACAGGGAGGCCGAGCAGTACTTC. It specifies CASSPADREAEQYF.

The rearrangement joins TRBV18 to TRBJ2-7; unclear D gene. Per the germline V gene, CDR1 is KGHSH and CDR2 is LQKENI. V lost 3 bases and J lost 1, with 7 bases in between. The CDR3 has 13 residues. This CDR3 is CASSPVNSYEQYF. CDR3 sequence (DNA): TGTGCCAGCTCACCGGTCAATTCCTACGAGCAGTACTTC.

This clone was detected only a few times. The V gene is TRBV6-6, the J gene TRBJ1-2; 8 bases line up with TRBD1. The CDR3 has 14 amino acids. J gave up 7 bases and V 6 bases, and 10 bases lay outside the gene matches. Germline values: CDR1 MNHNY, CDR2 SVGAGI (reference sequence). The CDR3 DNA is TGTGCCAGCAGCCTCCTGGACAGGGCATCTGGCTACACCTTC. Translation: CASSLLDRASGYTF.

The CDR3 DNA reads TGTGCCAGCAGACCTCCTAAGGGCGGTAACTATGGCTACACCTTC. Translating gives CASRPPKGGNYGYTF. This chain uses TRBV7-2 with TRBJ1-2; D is ambiguous. In germline, CDR1 is SGHTA, CDR2 FQGNSA. CDR3 length: 15 amino acids. V was cut by 6 bases and J by 1 base, with 15 bases left in between.

The chain carries TRBV7-2 and TRBJ1-1, with D possibly matching TRBD1 (6 bases). V dropped 5 bases and J dropped 1 base, with 11 bases sitting between them. The CDR3 extends over 14 amino acids. Germline V gene sequence: CDR1 SGHTA, CDR2 FQGNSA. The CDR3 DNA reads TGTGCCAGCAGCGCGACAGGAGCGAACACTGAAGCTTTCTTT. This translates into CASSATGANTEAFF.

This rearrangement joins TRBV10-3 to TRBJ2-1; perhaps TRBD2 as D (7 bases). The CDR3 contains 16 residues. Between the trimmed V and J ends, which lost 0 bases and 4 bases, there was a span of 13 bases. The germline gives CDR1 ENHRY, CDR2 SYGVKD. The CDR3 DNA reads as TGTGCCATCAGTGAGTCGCGGGGGCGATTTTACAATGAGCAGTTCTTC. Amino acids: CAISESRGRFYNEQFF.

Notes on this clone: Other DNA variants within this sample encode the same CDR3. The chain is built from TRBV30 and TRBJ2-7; no clear D. The V end was cut by 5 bases, the J end by 3 bases, with 8 bases between. Germline loops: CDR1 GTSNPN, CDR2 SVGIG (reference sequence). The CDR3 covers 11 residues. The CDR3 region is CAWGTDYEQYF. CDR3 nucleotide sequence: TGTGCCTGGGGAACAGACTACGAGCAGTACTTC.

The CDR3 nucleotides read TGTGCCAGCAGCTCTATCTATAGTGAGCAGTTCTTC. This translates into CASSSIYSEQFF. The chain uses TRBV11-3 and TRBJ2-1, with D unclear. CDR1 is SGHNT and CDR2 is YENEEA in the germline V gene. Trimming took 4 bases from V and 9 from J, leaving 10 bases between them. This CDR3 spans 12 amino acids.

This clone appeared once. Sequence at one end of the junction differs from germline and may be a read error. The chain recombines TRBV7-3 with TRBJ2-1; D gene ambiguous. The CDR3 spans 8 residues. From germline, CDR1 is SGHTA and CDR2 FQGTGA. The CDR3 sequence: CASSPGLF. CDR3 nucleotide sequence: TGTGCCAGCAGCCCGGGCCTCTTC.

V gene TRBV5-1 combines with J gene TRBJ2-1, with D possibly TRBD1 on 5 matching bases. Looked up from germline, CDR1 is SGHRS and CDR2 is YFSETQ. Trimming removed 4 bases from V and 6 bases from J, with 14 bases in between. The CDR3 sequence is 14 residues long. The DNA for the CDR3 is TGCGCCAGCAGCACAGGACCTGGCGCCAATGAGCAGTTCTTC. Translating gives CASSTGPGANEQFF.

V gene TRBV5-1 combines with J gene TRBJ2-7; D is undetermined. Germline values: CDR1 SGHRS, CDR2 YFSETQ. This CDR3 is built from 14 residues. Trimming pared 0 bases from V and 2 bases from J, leaving 9 bases between. This chain's CDR3 is CASSLGDLTYEQYF. DNA of the CDR3: TGCGCCAGCAGCTTGGGTGATCTAACCTACGAGCAGTACTTC.

The V gene is TRBV7-2, the J gene TRBJ2-1; 14 bases are a match to TRBD2. The CDR3 spans 16 residues. CDR1 is SGHTA and CDR2 is FQGNSA in the germline V gene. V lost 4 bases and J lost 6; bases outside the gene matches: 5. CDR3 nucleotide sequence: TGTGCCAGCAGCTCGGGACTAGCGGGAGTGATCAATGAGCAGTTCTTC. Its translation is CASSSGLAGVINEQFF.

This sequence joins TRBV25-1 and TRBJ2-5; D gene ambiguous. Looked up from germline, CDR1 is MGHDK and CDR2 is SYGVNS. The CDR3 extends over 13 amino acids. Trimming removed 4 bases at V and 3 bases at J, with 9 bases between. The CDR3: CASSVTHKETQYF. The CDR3 coding sequence is TGTGCCAGCAGTGTAACACATAAAGAGACCCAGTACTTC. Full variable domain (outside the CDR3, taken from reference TRBV25-1 and TRBJ2-5): EADIYQTPRYLVIGTGKKITLECSQTMGHDKMYWYQQDPGMELHLIHYSYGVNSTEKGDLSSESTVSRIRTEHFPLTLESARPSHTSQYLCASSVTHKETQYFGPGTRLLVL.

A note on this clone: This CDR3 is also generated by other DNA sequences in the sample. The chain has TRBV9 and TRBJ2-3; 9 bases are shared with TRBD2. This CDR3 has 16 amino acids. V lost 0 bases, J lost 3 bases, and 5 bases stayed unmatched. Germline values: CDR1 SGDLS, CDR2 YYNGEE. The CDR3: CASSVGRGLATDTQYF. In DNA, the CDR3 is TGTGCCAGCAGCGTAGGCAGGGGACTAGCTACAGATACGCAGTATTTT. The complete variable domain, with remaining parts taken from reference TRBV9 and TRBJ2-3, reads DSGVTQTPKHLITATGQRVTLRCSPRSGDLSVYWYQQSLDQGLQFLIQYYNGEERAKGNILERFSAQQFPDLHSELNLSSLELGDSALYFCASSVGRGLATDTQYFGPGTRLTVL.

V usage is TRBV18 and J usage is TRBJ2-7; the match to TRBD1 covers 9 bases. Germline-derived CDR1 and CDR2 are KGHSH and LQKENI. This CDR3 spans 15 amino acids. The V gene end was trimmed by 2 bases and the J gene end by 3 bases; junction bases not matched to a gene: 5. The CDR3 DNA is TGTGCCAGCTCACCAAGGACAGGGGCGTTCTACGAGCAGTACTTC. As protein: CASSPRTGAFYEQYF.